This T cell receptor beta chain is drawn from a study of blood T cell repertoires in COVID-19. Study summary: Samples taken during acute and convalescent COVID-19 were collected in the United States, Italy and Spain. Sources were T cells, B-cell-depleted T cells, or PBMCs; the material itself was cDNA or gDNA.

Produced via immunoSEQ multiplex PCR; TCRdb's table is partial and in-frame only. There are 90,000 to 100,000 clones in the sample; 80% to 90% occur only once, and 1.5% to 2% lies in the top ten. CDR1 and CDR2 from the germline V gene are MNHEY and SVGEGT. Trimming removed 6 bases from V and 8 bases from J, with 13 bases in between. The CDR3 runs to 12 residues. Sequencing input: peripheral blood. The chain recombines TRBV6-2 or TRBV6-3 with TRBJ1-1; D is unclear. This clonotype was sampled from a man older than 75 with acute or convalescent COVID-19. CDR3 DNA: TGTGCCAGCAGCCCTGTGGGCTTCGAAGCTTTCTTT. As protein: CASSPVGFEAFF.